This TCR beta chain is drawn from a study of cytomegalovirus exposure and HLA in healthy donors. Both 60 Vbeta primers and 13 Jbeta primers went into the PCR. The method was immunoSEQ multiplex PCR; TCRdb's version includes in-frame clones alone and lacks a portion of them. The sample lists roughly 150,000 clones; about 70% were seen once. This CDR3 spans 15 amino acids. Germline V CDR1 and CDR2: MNHNS, SASEGT. V was pared by 3 bases and J by 3 bases, with 6 bases of the junction left unmatched. The sequenced sample consisted of PBMCs. This receptor was obtained from a man aged 25-45 years in good health and CMV-seropositive. The genes are TRBV6-1 and TRBJ2-3; 7 nucleotides match TRBD2. The CDR3 DNA follows: TGTGCCAGCAGTGAGTGGGGGAGGGCGACAGATACGCAGTATTTT. Residues: CASSEWGRATDTQYF.